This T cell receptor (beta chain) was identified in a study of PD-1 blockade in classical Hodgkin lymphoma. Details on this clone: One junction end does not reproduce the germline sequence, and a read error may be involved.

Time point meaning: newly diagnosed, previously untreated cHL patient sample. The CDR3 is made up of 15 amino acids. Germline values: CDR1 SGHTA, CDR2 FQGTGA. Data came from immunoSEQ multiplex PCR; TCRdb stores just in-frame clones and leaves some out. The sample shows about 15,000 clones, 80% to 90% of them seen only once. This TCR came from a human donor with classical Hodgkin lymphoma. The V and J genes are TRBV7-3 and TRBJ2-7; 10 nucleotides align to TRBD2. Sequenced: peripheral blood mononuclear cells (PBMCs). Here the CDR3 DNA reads TGTGCCAGCAGCATAACTAGCGGGAACTCCTACGAGCAGTACTTC. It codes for CASSITSGNSYEQYF.